This T cell receptor (beta chain) comes out of a study of blood T cell repertoires in COVID-19. The wider study: The United States, Italy and Spain supplied acute and convalescent COVID-19 samples. Sources were T cells, B-cell-depleted T cells, or PBMCs; the material itself was cDNA or gDNA.

Germline V gene data show CDR1 as MNHNS and CDR2 as SASEGT. V shed 2 bases and J shed 5 bases, with 12 bases lying between them. CDR3 size: 14 residues. Authors' processing steps: Amplification of reference gene primers was used by the study to estimate nucleated cell counts. Some clones are missing from TCRdb's copy, which holds only in-frame ones; the method was immunoSEQ multiplex PCR. That table supplies the V and J calls and clone size; D and trimming were determined from the DNA. The sample lists about 150,000 clones; over 80% were seen once. V and J are TRBV6-1 and TRBJ2-5; possibly TRBD1 for D (5 bases). Sample: peripheral blood. The source is a woman aged 80 or older with COVID-19, enrolled during active disease. The CDR3 loop reads CASSENRGLETQYF. CDR3 coding DNA: TGTGCCAGCAGTGAAAATAGGGGCTTGGAGACCCAGTACTTC.